These T cell receptor beta chains were read from a single sample in a study of T cell responses to AZD1222 COVID-19 vaccine. TCRdb keeps only in-frame clones here, not all; method: immunoSEQ multiplex PCR. Here the sample spans about 110,000 clones, around 90% being singletons. Sequencing used peripheral blood, obtained on day 0 of MenACWY control vaccination. Receptor source: an adult in good health. Each CDR3 is given with its conserved first and last residue.

V	J	CDR3
TRBV7-9	TRBJ2-1	CASSPHGGLAGGGEQFF
TRBV6-5	TRBJ1-3	CASSYSGQTGNTIYF
TRBV28	TRBJ1-5	CASSRSTAYSNQPQHF
TRBV11-2	TRBJ2-1	CASQGLAKEGRGNEQFF
TRBV27	TRBJ2-7	CASSRPGGNHEQYF
TRBV6-5	TRBJ2-7	CASSYSGVQGYEQYF
TRBV15	TRBJ2-1	CATSRPTQGSDEQFF
TRBV4-3	TRBJ2-7	CASSQQDREGYEQYF
TRBV18	TRBJ2-7	CASSPTSESYEQYF
TRBV5-4	TRBJ2-5	CASSRTSGVTQETQYF
TRBV5-5	TRBJ1-1	CASSLVAWGTGSEAFF
TRBV5-3	TRBJ2-1	CARSQTRGGYYNEQFF
TRBV14	TRBJ2-5	CASSQDGRASQTQYF
TRBV7-6	TRBJ1-3	CASSPEGGSGNTIYF
TRBV30	TRBJ1-5	CAWSVRSNQPQHF
TRBV19	TRBJ1-5	CASRNEQGYSNQPQHF
TRBV11-2	TRBJ2-5	CASSLWVAEAVETQYF
TRBV5-1	TRBJ1-1	CASSPNGGTEAFF
TRBV7-8	TRBJ2-7	CASSFGTGDYEQYF
TRBV5-1	TRBJ2-7	CASSFSGTSGDHEQYF
TRBV6-5	TRBJ1-6	CASKGTVSNSPLHF
TRBV28	TRBJ1-1	CASQSGQMNTEAFF
TRBV6-6	TRBJ1-6	CASSSGQGGVSPLHF
TRBV18	TRBJ2-1	CASSPRVDYNEQFF
TRBV7-9	TRBJ2-5	CASAPGGGLETQYF
TRBV19	TRBJ2-2	CASSVAGTGELFF
TRBV29-1	TRBJ2-2	CSVENTGELFF
TRBV7-9	TRBJ1-3	CASSPTGGLIFGNTIYF
TRBV27	TRBJ2-7	CASSLFAGGPHEQYF
TRBV27	TRBJ1-6	CASSRTGTGDSPLHF
TRBV7-2	TRBJ2-3	CASSPRRLPDTQYF
TRBV11-2	TRBJ1-4	CASSLTEKLFF
TRBV9	TRBJ1-1	CASSVVGASPEAFF
TRBV25-1	TRBJ2-3	CASSEWDTQYF
TRBV6-1	TRBJ1-1	CASSEVRNTEAFF
TRBV30	TRBJ2-2	CAWRGFANTGELFF
TRBV28	TRBJ2-3	CASSIAADTQYF
TRBV9	TRBJ2-6	CASRPSPSGANVLTF
TRBV4-3	TRBJ1-5	CASSQDFRQPQHF
TRBV7-3	TRBJ2-3	CASSVTGTDPDTQYF
TRBV19	TRBJ1-1	CASSLGVNTEAFF
TRBV30	TRBJ2-2	CAWSAQGPGELFF
TRBV7-2	TRBJ2-1	CASSFISGTGGAYNEQFF
TRBV4-1	TRBJ2-1	CASSLTGTGRNEQFF
TRBV7-8	TRBJ1-6	CASSFGSSYNSPLHF
TRBV6-5	TRBJ1-2	CASSLELNYGYTF
TRBV19	TRBJ2-5	CATKIETGASETQYF
TRBV30	TRBJ1-5	CAWSPRSGQGFNQPQHF
TRBV9	TRBJ1-1	CASSVGSGGTEAFF
TRBV27	TRBJ1-1	CASSPSGTANTEAFF
TRBV19	TRBJ1-6	CASRTGTGNSPLHF
TRBV7-2	TRBJ2-2	CASSKRSGTGNTGELFF
TRBV5-5	TRBJ2-3	CASSLQREVADTQYF